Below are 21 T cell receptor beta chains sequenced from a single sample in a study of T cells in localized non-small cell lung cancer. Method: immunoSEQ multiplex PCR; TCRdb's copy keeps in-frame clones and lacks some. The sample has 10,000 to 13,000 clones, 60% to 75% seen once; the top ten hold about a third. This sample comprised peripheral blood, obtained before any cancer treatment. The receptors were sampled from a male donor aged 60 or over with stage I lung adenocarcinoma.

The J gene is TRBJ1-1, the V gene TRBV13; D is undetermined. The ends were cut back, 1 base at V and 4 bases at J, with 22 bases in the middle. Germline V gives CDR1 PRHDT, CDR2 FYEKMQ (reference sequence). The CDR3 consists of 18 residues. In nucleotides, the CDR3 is TGTGCCAGCAGCTTAGACTACATTAGTAAGTCTCGGGGCACTGAAGCTTTCTTT. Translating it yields CASSLDYISKSRGTEAFF.

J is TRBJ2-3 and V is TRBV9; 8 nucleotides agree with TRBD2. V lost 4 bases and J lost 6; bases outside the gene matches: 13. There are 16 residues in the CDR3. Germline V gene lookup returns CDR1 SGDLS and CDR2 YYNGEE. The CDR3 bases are TGTGCCAGCAGCCCTACCCCGGGACTAGAGTCCGATACGCAGTATTTT. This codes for CASSPTPGLESDTQYF.

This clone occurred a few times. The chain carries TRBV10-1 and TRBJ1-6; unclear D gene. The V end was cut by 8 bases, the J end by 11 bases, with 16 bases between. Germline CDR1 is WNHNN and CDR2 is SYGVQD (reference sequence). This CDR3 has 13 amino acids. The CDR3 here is CASSLVREAPLHF. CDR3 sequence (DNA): TGCGCCAGCTCCTTGGTTCGGGAGGCACCCCTCCACTTT.

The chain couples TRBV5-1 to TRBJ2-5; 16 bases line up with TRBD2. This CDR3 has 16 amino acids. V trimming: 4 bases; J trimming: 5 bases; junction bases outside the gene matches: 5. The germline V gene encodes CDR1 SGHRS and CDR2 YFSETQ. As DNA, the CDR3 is TGCGCCAGCAGCGATGGGACTAGCGGGGGGGTGGAGACCCAGTACTTC. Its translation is CASSDGTSGGVETQYF.

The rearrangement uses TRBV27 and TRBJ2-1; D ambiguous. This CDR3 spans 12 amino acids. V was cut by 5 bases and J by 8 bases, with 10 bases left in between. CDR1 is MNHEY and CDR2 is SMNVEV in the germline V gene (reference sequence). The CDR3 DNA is TGTGCCAGCAGTCTAACTAACGATGAGCAGTTCTTC. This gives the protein CASSLTNDEQFF.

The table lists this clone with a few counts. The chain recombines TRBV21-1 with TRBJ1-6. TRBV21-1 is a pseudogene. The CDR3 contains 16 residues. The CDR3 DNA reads TGTGCCAGCAGCAAACTAAGGAAAAGTGAGAATTCACCCCTCCACTTT. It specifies CASSKLRKSENSPLHF.

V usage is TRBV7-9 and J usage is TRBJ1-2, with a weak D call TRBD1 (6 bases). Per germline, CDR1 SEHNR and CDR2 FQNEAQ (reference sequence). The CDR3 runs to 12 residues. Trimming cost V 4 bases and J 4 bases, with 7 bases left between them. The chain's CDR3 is CASSWDTYGYTF. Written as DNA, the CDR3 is TGTGCCAGCAGCTGGGACACCTATGGCTACACCTTC.

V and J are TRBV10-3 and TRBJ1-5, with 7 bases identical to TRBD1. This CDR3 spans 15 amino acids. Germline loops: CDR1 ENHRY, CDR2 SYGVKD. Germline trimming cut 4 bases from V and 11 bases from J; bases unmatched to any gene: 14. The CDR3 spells CAISGEGGVGKAQHF. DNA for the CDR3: TGTGCCATCAGTGGTGAAGGGGGCGTCGGAAAGGCCCAGCATTTT.

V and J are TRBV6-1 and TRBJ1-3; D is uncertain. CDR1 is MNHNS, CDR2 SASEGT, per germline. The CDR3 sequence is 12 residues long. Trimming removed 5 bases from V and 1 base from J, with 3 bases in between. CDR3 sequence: CASSRSGNTIYF. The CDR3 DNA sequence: TGTGCCAGCAGTCGATCTGGAAACACCATATATTTT.

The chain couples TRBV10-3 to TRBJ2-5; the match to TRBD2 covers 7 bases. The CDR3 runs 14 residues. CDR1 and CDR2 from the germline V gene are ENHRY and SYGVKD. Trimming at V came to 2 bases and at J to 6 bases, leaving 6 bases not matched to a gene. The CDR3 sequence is CAISERGRDQTQYF. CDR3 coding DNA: TGTGCCATCAGTGAGAGAGGGAGGGACCAGACCCAGTACTTC.

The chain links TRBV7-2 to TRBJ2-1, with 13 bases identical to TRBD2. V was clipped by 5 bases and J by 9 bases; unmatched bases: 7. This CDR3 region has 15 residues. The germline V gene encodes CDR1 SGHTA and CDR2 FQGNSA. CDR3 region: CASSALAGGPAEQFF. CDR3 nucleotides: TGTGCCAGCAGCGCACTAGCGGGGGGGCCCGCTGAGCAGTTCTTC.

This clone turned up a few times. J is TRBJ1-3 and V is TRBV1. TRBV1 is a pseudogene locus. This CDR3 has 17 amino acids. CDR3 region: CTSSQGYHLGPGNTIYF. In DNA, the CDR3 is TGCACCAGCAGCCAAGGATATCACCTGGGTCCTGGAAACACCATATATTTT.

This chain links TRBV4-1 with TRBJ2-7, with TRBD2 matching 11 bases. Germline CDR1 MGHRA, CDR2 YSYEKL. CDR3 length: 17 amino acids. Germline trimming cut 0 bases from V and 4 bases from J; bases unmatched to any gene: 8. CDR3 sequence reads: CASSQDRLASGGYEQYF. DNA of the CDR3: TGCGCCAGCAGCCAAGATAGATTGGCTAGCGGGGGGTACGAGCAGTACTTC.

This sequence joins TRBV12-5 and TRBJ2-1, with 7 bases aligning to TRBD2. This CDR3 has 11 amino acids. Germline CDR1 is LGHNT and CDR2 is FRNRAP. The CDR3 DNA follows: TGTGCCAGCGGGGACCGGTATGAGCAGTTCTTC. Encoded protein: CASGDRYEQFF.

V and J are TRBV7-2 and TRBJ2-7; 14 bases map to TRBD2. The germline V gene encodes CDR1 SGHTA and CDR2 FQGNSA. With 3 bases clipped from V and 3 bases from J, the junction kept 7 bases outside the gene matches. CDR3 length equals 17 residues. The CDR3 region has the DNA TGTGCCAGCAGCTTGACTAGCGGGGGGGAGCATCGCTACGAGCAGTACTTC. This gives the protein CASSLTSGGEHRYEQYF.

This chain's CDR3 is CASSLEGSTDTQYF. CDR3 nucleotides: TGTGCCAGCAGCTTGGAGGGGAGCACAGATACGCAGTATTTT. The rearrangement links TRBV7-9 to TRBJ2-3, with TRBD2 as a possible D gene (6 bases). The V and J ends lost 3 bases and 0 bases respectively, with 7 bases between them. CDR3 size: 14 residues. Germline CDR1 is SEHNR and CDR2 is FQNEAQ (reference sequence).

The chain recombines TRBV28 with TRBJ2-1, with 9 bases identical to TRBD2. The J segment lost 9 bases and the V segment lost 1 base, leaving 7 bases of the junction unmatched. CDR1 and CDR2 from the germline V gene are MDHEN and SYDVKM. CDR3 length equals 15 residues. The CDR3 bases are TGTGCCAGCAGTTTATTTGCGGGGGGGCGTGGTGAGCAGTTCTTC. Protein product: CASSLFAGGRGEQFF.

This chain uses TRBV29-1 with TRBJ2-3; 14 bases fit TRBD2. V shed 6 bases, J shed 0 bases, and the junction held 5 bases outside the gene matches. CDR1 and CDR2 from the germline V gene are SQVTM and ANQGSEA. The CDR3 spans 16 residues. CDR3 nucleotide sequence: TGCAGCGTCGGGACTAGCGGGGGAACTAGCACAGATACGCAGTATTTT. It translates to CSVGTSGGTSTDTQYF.

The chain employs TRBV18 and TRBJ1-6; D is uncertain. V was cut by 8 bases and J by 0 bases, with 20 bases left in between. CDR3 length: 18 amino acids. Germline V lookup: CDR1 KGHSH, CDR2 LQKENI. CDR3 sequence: CASTDRLLASSYNSPLHF. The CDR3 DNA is TGTGCCAGCACGGACCGACTGCTAGCCAGCTCCTATAATTCACCCCTCCACTTT.

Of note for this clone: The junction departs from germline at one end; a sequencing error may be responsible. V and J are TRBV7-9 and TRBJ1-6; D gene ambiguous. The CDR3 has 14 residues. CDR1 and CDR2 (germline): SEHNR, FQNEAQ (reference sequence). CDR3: CASSPSGYNSPLHF. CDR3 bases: TGCGCCAGCAGCCCCTCCGGATATAATTCACCCCTCCACTTT.

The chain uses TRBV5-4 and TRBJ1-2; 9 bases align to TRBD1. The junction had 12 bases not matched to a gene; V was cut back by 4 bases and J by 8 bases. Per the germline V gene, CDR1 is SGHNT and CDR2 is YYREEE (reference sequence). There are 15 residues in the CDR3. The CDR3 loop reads CASSQERDRASGYTF. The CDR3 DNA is TGTGCCAGCAGCCAAGAAAGGGACAGGGCCTCCGGCTACACCTTC.